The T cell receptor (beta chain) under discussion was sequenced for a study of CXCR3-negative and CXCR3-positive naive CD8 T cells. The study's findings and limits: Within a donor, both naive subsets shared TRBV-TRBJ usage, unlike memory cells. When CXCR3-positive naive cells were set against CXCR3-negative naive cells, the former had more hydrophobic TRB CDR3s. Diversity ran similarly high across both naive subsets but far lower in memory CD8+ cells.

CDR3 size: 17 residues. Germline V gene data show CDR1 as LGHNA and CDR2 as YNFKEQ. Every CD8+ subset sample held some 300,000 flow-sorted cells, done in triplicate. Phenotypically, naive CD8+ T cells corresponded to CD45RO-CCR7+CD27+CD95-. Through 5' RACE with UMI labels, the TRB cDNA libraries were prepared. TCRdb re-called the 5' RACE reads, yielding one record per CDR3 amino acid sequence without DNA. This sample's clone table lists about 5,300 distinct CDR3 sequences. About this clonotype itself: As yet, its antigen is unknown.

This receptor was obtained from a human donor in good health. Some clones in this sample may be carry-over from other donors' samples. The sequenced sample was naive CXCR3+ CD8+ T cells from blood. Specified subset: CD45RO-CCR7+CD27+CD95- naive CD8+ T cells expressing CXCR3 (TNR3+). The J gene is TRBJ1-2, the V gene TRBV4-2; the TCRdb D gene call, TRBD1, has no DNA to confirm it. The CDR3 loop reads CASSPETTGGRYYGYTF.